This T cell receptor (beta chain) was recorded in a study of cytomegalovirus exposure and HLA in healthy donors. The study, taken as a whole, reports: It was taken for granted in presence/absence analyses that sequencing depth across donors was roughly uniform. In a later analysis, across HLA loci, associated TCR counts were highest for DRB1, lowest for HLA-C.

The CDR3 extends over 14 amino acids. With 6 bases clipped from V and 4 bases from J, the junction kept 6 bases outside the gene matches. Germline assignment: CDR1 MNHEY and CDR2 SMNVEV (reference sequence). Turning to this clone: The antigen remains unidentified.

Researchers ran the PCR with 60 Vbeta and 13 Jbeta primers. The assay was immunoSEQ multiplex PCR, and TCRdb's table has in-frame clones only and misses some. This sample has about 140,000 clones, with approximately 82% found just once. Input material: PBMCs. The chain links TRBV27 to TRBJ2-3; 8 nucleotides agree with TRBD2. The sequence derives from a woman between 40 and 50 years old in good health and CMV-seronegative. The CDR3 sequence: CASSLAGRSDTQYF. CDR3 nucleotides: TGTGCCAGCAGCTTAGCGGGAAGATCAGATACGCAGTATTTT.